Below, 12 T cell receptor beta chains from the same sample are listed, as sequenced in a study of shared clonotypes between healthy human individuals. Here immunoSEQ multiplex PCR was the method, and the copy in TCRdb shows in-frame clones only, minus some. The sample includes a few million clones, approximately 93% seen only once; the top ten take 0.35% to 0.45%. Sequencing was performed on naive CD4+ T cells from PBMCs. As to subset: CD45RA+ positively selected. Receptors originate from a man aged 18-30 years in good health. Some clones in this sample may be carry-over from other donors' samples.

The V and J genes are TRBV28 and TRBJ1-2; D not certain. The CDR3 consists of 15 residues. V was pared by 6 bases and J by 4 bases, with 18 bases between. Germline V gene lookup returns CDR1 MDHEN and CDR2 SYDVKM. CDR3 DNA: TGTGCCAGCAGACGACCGGGCTGGAGTGGCTATGGCTACACCTTC. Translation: CASRRPGWSGYGYTF.

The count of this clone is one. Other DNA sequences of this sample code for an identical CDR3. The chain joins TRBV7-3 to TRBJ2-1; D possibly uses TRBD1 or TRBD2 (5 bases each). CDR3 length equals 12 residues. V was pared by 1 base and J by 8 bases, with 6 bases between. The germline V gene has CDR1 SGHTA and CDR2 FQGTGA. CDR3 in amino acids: CASSLRGDEQFF. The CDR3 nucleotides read TGTGCCAGCAGCTTAAGAGGGGATGAGCAGTTCTTC.

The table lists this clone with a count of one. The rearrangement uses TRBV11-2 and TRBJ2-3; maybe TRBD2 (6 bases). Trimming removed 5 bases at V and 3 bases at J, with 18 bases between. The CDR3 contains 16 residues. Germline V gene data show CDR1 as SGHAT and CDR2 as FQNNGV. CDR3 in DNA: TGTGCCAGCAGCCCGATCGGCGGGACGGCTACAGATACGCAGTATTTT. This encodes CASSPIGGTATDTQYF.

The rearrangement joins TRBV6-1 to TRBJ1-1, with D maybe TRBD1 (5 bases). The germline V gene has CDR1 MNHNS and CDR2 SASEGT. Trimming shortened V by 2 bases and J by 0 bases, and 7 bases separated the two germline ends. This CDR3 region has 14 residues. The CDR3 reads CASSETGVNTEAFF. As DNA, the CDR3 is TGTGCCAGCAGTGAAACAGGCGTGAACACTGAAGCTTTCTTT.

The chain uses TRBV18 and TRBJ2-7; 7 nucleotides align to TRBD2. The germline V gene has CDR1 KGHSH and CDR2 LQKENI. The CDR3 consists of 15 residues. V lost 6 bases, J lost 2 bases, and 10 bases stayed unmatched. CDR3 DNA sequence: TGTGCCAGCTCCCCGGAGGCGGGAGTCGCCTACGAGCAGTACTTC. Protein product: CASSPEAGVAYEQYF.

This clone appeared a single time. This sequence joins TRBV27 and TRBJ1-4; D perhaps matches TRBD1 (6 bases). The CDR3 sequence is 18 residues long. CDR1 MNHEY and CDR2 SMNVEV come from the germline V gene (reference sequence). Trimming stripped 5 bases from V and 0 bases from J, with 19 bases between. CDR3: CASSLLTTGRATNEKLFF. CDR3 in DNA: TGTGCCAGCAGTCTCCTAACTACAGGGAGGGCAACTAATGAAAAACTGTTTTTT.

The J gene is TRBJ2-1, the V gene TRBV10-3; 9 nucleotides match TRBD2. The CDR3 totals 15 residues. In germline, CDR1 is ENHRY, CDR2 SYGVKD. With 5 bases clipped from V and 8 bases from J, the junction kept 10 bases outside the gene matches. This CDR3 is CAISLLAGTGDEQFF. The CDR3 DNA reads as TGTGCCATCAGTCTCCTAGCGGGGACCGGGGATGAGCAGTTCTTC.

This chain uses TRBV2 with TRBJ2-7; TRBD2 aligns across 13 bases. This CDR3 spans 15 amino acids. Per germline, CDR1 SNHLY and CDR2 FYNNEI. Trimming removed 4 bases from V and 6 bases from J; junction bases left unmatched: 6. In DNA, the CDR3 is TGTGCCAGCAGTGGGACTAGCGGGAGAATCTCCGAGCAGTACTTC. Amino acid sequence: CASSGTSGRISEQYF. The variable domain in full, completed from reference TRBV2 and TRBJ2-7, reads EPEVTQTPSHQVTQMGQEVILRCVPISNHLYFYWYRQILGQKVEFLVSFYNNEISEKSEIFDDQFSVERPDGSNFTLKIRSTKLEDSAMYFCASSGTSGRISEQYFGPGTRLTVT.

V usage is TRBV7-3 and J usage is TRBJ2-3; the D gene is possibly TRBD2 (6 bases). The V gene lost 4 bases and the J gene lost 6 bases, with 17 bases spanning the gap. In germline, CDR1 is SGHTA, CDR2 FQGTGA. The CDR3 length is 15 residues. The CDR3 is CASSSGISRGDTQYF. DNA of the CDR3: TGTGCCAGCAGCTCGGGGATCTCCCGGGGGGATACGCAGTATTTT. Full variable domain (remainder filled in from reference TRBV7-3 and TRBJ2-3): GAGVSQTPSNKVTEKGKYVELRCDPISGHTALYWYRQSLGQGPEFLIYFQGTGAADDSGLPNDRFFAVRPEGSVSTLKIQRTERGDSAVYLCASSSGISRGDTQYFGPGTRLTVL.

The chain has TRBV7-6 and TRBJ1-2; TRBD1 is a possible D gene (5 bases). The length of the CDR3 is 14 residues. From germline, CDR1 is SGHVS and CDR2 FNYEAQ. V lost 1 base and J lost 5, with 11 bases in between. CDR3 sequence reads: CASSLVGGGYGYTF. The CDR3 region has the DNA TGTGCCAGCAGCTTAGTCGGGGGAGGGTATGGCTACACCTTC. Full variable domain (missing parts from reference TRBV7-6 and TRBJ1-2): GAGVSQSPRYKVTKRGQDVALRCDPISGHVSLYWYRQALGQGPEFLTYFNYEAQQDKSGLPNDRFSAERPEGSISTLTIQRTEQRDSAMYRCASSLVGGGYGYTFGSGTRLTVV.

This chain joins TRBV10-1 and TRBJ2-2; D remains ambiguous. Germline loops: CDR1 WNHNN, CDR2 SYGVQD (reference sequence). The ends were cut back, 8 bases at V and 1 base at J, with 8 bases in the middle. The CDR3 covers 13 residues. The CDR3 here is CASQAGNTGELFF. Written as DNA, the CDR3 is TGCGCCAGCCAGGCCGGGAACACCGGGGAGCTGTTTTTT.

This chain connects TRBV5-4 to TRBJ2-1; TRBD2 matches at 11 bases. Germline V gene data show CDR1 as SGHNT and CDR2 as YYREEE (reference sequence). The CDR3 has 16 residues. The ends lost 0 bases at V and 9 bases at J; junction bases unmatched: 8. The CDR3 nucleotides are TGTGCCAGCAGCTTGGGGGGACTAGCGGAGTGGGGTGAGCAGTTCTTC. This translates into CASSLGGLAEWGEQFF.